The T cell receptor (beta chain) described here comes from a study of cytomegalovirus exposure and HLA in healthy donors. Turning to the study itself: The approximately 690 first-cohort repertoires and the 120 or so validation repertoires shared the same platform, a later analysis reported. Study-wide points: According to a later analysis, TCR clusters from the first cohort tended to co-occur in the 120 or so validation repertoires.

Only in-frame clones appear in the TCRdb table, and some are missing; sequencing was by immunoSEQ multiplex PCR. There are 240,000 or so clones in the sample; around 85% occur only once, and around 1.2% lies in the top ten. CDR1 is SGHRS and CDR2 is YFSETQ in the germline V gene. The CDR3 totals 15 residues. Losses at the gene ends were 2 bases for V and 5 bases for J; bases not matched to a gene: 6. With respect to this clone: The antigen is undetermined.

The origin of this receptor is a woman aged 30 to 39 in good health and CMV-seropositive. The sample was PBMCs. This chain connects TRBV5-1 to TRBJ2-1, with 8 bases that match TRBD2. CDR3: CASSLGLAWDNEQFF. The CDR3 nucleotides read TGCGCCAGCAGCTTAGGACTAGCCTGGGACAATGAGCAGTTCTTC. The complete variable domain, with remaining parts taken from reference TRBV5-1 and TRBJ2-1, reads KAGVTQTPRYLIKTRGQQVTLSCSPISGHRSVSWYQQTPGQGLQFLFEYFSETQRNKGNFPGRFSGRQFSNSRSEMNVSTLELGDSALYLCASSLGLAWDNEQFFGPGTRLTVL.